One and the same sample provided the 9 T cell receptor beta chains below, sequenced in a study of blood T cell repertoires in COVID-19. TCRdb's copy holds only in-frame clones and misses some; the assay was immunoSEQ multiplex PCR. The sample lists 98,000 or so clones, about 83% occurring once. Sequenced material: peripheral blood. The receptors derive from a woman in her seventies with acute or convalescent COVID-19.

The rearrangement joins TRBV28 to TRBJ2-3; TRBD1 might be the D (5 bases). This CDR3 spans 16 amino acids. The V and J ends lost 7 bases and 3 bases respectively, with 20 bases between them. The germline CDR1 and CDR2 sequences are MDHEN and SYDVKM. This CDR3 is CASTQTARTTTDTQYF. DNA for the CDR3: TGTGCCAGCACTCAAACGGCCAGGACAACGACAGATACGCAGTATTTT.

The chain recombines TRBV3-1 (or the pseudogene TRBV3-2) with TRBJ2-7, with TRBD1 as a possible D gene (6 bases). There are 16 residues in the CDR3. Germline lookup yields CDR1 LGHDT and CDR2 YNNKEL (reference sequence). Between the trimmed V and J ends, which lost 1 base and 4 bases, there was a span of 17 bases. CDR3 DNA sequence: TGTGCCAGCAGCCAAGTGGAGGCAGGGGTTGGTTACGAGCAGTACTTC. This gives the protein CASSQVEAGVGYEQYF.

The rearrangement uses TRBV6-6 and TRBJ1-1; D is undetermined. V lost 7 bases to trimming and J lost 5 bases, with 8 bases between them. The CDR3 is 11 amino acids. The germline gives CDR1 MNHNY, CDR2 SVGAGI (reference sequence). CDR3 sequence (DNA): TGTGCCAGCATTTCTCGGACTGAAGCTTTCTTT. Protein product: CASISRTEAFF.

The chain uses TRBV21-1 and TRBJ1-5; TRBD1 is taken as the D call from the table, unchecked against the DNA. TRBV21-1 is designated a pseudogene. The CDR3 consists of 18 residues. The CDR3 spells CASSQIVGQGGGNQPQHF. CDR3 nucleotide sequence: TGTGCCAGCAGTCAAATAGTGGGACAGGGAGGCGGCAATCAGCCCCAGCATTTT.

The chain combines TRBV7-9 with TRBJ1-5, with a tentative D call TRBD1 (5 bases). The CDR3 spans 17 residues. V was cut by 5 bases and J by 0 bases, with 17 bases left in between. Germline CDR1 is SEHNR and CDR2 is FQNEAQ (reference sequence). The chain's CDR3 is CASSPPGVGYSNQPQHF. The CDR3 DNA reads TGTGCCAGCAGCCCCCCGGGGGTGGGATATAGCAATCAGCCCCAGCATTTT. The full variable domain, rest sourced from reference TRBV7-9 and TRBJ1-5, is DTGVSQNPRHKITKRGQNVTFRCDPISEHNRLYWYRQTLGQGPEFLTYFQNEAQLEKSRLLSDRFSAERPKGSFSTLEIQRTEQGDSAMYLCASSPPGVGYSNQPQHFGDGTRLSIL.

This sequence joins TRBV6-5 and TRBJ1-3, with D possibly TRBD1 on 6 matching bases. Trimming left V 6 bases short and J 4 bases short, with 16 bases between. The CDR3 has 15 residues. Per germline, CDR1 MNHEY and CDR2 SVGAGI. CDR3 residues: CASRPEGVGGNTIYF. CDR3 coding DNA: TGTGCCAGCAGGCCCGAGGGGGTGGGCGGAAACACCATATATTTT.

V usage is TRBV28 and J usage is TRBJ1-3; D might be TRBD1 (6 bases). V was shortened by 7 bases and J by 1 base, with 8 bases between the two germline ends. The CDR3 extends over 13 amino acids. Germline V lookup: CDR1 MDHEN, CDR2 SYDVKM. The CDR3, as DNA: TGTGCCAGCATTACAGGGTCTGGAAACACCATATATTTT. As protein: CASITGSGNTIYF.

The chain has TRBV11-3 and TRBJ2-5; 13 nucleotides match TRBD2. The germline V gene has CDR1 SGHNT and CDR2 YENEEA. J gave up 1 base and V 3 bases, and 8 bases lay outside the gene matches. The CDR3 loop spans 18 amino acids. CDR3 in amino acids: CASSFGLAGVGAQETQYF. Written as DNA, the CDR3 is TGTGCCAGCAGCTTCGGACTAGCGGGAGTAGGGGCCCAAGAGACCCAGTACTTC.

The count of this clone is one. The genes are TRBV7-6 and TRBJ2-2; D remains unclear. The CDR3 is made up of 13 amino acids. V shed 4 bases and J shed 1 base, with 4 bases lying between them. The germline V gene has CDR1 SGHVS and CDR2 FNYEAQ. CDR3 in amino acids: CASSSLNTGELFF. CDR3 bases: TGTGCCAGCAGCTCGTTGAACACCGGGGAGCTGTTTTTT.